This TCR beta chain was sequenced in a study of post-analysis software for immune sequencing data. General study points: In multiple sclerosis, normalized Chao1 diversity was significantly below that of controls. With TRBV5-6, TRBV5-1 and TRBV20-1 included, about 5 TRBV segments were more frequent in patients than in controls. F measure showed strong co-clustering of same-batch samples.

Unique-molecular-identifier-tagged TCR beta cDNA libraries were used. TCRdb re-derived calls from the PCR reads in MiXCR, one entry per CDR3 protein. The data hold about 150,000 distinct CDR3 sequences, with 30% observed a single time. This clonotype was detected a few times. The target antigen is unknown. Looked up from germline, CDR1 is MGHRA and CDR2 is YSYEKL. Trimming removed 0 bases from V and 7 bases from J, with 12 bases in between. The CDR3 covers 14 residues. Sequenced input: blood. The receptor was derived from a girl aged 10 to 17 with multiple sclerosis. This sequence joins TRBV4-1 and TRBJ2-5; D is undetermined. This chain's CDR3 is CASSQDLTRGTQYF. Here the CDR3 DNA reads TGCGCCAGCAGCCAAGACCTCACCAGAGGGACCCAGTACTTC.